Presented here are 29 T cell receptor beta chains from one specimen sequenced in a study of blood T cells in healthy people across ages (dated by TCRdb to between 2014 and 2017). Library method: 5' RACE. TCRdb shows the sequencer as Illumina HiSeq 2500. The second PCR ran for about 6 to 12 cycles and used a J-beta primer mix along with a sample-barcoded 5' primer. TCRdb's own reprocessing of the public reads used fastp at Q25 and MiXCR and kept productive beta chains. Rows with a matching CDR3 protein are joined into one entry that keeps the most common DNA and genes. The sample table holds 550,000 to 650,000 distinct CDR3 sequences, of which approximately 30% were seen once. Of the sample, 15% to 18% falls within the top ten clones. The sequenced material came from blood. These receptors were collected from an elderly woman in good health.

This clonotype was seen a single time. A much larger clone differs from this one at a single base, so this may be a read error. The J gene is TRBJ2-3, the V gene TRBV11-2; TRBD2 matches at 12 bases. This CDR3 comprises 17 residues. In germline, CDR1 is SGHAT, CDR2 FQNNGV. For the CDR3, the DNA is TGTGCCAGCAGCTTCTGGACTAGCGGGGCGAACACAGATACGCGGTATTTT. It encodes CASSFWTSGANTDTRYF.

In this sample, this clonotype turned up many times. This sequence joins TRBV5-4 and TRBJ2-1, with TRBD1 matching 7 bases. This CDR3 has 15 amino acids. V lost 1 base and J lost 7; bases outside the gene matches: 8. Germline CDR1 SGHNT, CDR2 YYREEE (reference sequence). CDR3 residues: CASSLRQGMWNEQFF. The CDR3 DNA sequence: TGTGCCAGCAGCTTGAGACAGGGTATGTGGAATGAGCAGTTCTTC.

The genes are TRBV6-5 and TRBJ1-2; D call uncertain. Trimming removed 10 bases at V and 6 bases at J, with 18 bases between. CDR3 size: 13 residues. Per germline, CDR1 MNHEY and CDR2 SVGAGI. The CDR3 is CATVRGQGHGYTF. The CDR3 nucleotides are TGTGCCACCGTCCGCGGGCAAGGGCATGGCTACACCTTC.

The sample holds many counts of this clonotype. J is TRBJ2-5 and V is TRBV3-1; D ambiguous. This CDR3 spans 15 amino acids. V shed 6 bases and J shed 0 bases, with 14 bases lying between them. Germline V gene sequence: CDR1 LGHDT, CDR2 YNNKEL (reference sequence). The CDR3 bases are TGTGCCAGCAGAAAACGGTGGCAAAACCAAGAGACCCAGTACTTC. Protein: CASRKRWQNQETQYF.

This clonotype was detected many times. This sequence joins TRBV30 and TRBJ2-7; no definite D call. V was shortened by 3 bases and J by 0 bases, with 6 bases between the two germline ends. Germline lookup yields CDR1 GTSNPN and CDR2 SVGIG (reference sequence). The CDR3 is made up of 12 amino acids. The CDR3: CAWRTNSYEQYF. DNA of the CDR3: TGTGCCTGGAGGACGAACTCCTACGAGCAGTACTTC.

In this sample, this clonotype turned up many times. The J gene is TRBJ2-7, the V gene TRBV5-5, with TRBD2 as a possible D gene (5 bases). There are 14 residues in the CDR3. From germline, CDR1 is SGHKS and CDR2 YYEKEE (reference sequence). The V and J ends lost 0 bases and 4 bases respectively, with 11 bases between them. CDR3 in amino acids: CASSLASGKYEQYF. The CDR3 nucleotides read TGTGCCAGCAGCTTGGCTTCGGGGAAGTACGAGCAGTACTTC.

In its sample, this clonotype was seen many times. The chain combines TRBV7-9 with TRBJ2-7, with 8 bases matching TRBD1. The CDR3 is 14 amino acids. Germline loops: CDR1 SEHNR, CDR2 FQNEAQ (reference sequence). V shed 3 bases, J shed 5 bases, and the junction held 6 bases outside the gene matches. The CDR3 reads CASSFQGQGNEQYF. The CDR3 DNA reads as TGTGCCAGCAGCTTCCAAGGACAGGGTAACGAGCAGTACTTC.

The genes are TRBV6-2 or TRBV6-3 and TRBJ2-1; D may correspond to TRBD1 or TRBD2 (5 bases each). The J call may be mistaken, given a closer DNA end match to TRBJ2-7. The germline gives CDR1 MNHEY, CDR2 SVGEGT. CDR3 size: 14 residues. As DNA, the CDR3 is TGTGCCAGCAGCGAGGCTCGGGGCCACAATGAGCAGTACTTC. Its protein product is CASSEARGHNEQYF.

J is TRBJ2-3 and V is TRBV6-1, with 15 bases fitting TRBD2. Germline CDR1 reads MNHNS; CDR2 reads SASEGT. The V segment lost 3 bases and the J segment 1 base; nucleotides outside the gene matches: 11. The CDR3 spans 20 residues. The CDR3 region is CASSDRIPGLAGGGTDTQYF. The CDR3 nucleotides read TGTGCCAGCAGTGACAGAATCCCGGGACTAGCGGGGGGAGGCACAGATACGCAGTATTTT.

This clonotype came up a few times. This may be a read error: a much more frequent sequence differs by one nucleotide. The rearrangement uses TRBV7-9 and TRBJ2-5, with 7 bases aligning to TRBD2. Looked up from germline, CDR1 is SEHNR and CDR2 is FQNEAQ (reference sequence). The trim removed 0 bases at V and 7 bases at J, leaving 8 bases unmatched. The CDR3 consists of 15 residues. CDR3 region: CASSLASGGGGTQYF. CDR3 bases: TGTGCCAGCAGCTTAGCTTCCGGCGGGGGAGGGACCCAGTACTTC.

This clonotype was picked up a small number of times. The V call is TRBV2, the J call TRBJ2-1; 15 nucleotides match TRBD2. The CDR3 runs to 16 residues. Germline CDR1 and CDR2: SNHLY and FYNNEI. The V segment lost 5 bases and the J segment 8 bases; nucleotides outside the gene matches: 7. This chain's CDR3 is CASSRTSGGASHEQFF. The DNA of the CDR3 is TGTGCCAGCAGTAGGACTAGCGGGGGGGCCTCGCATGAGCAGTTCTTC.

Remarks on this clonotype: As the CDR3 is not closed by the conserved phenylalanine or tryptophan, this likely results from a read error. For the CDR3, the DNA is TGTGCCTGGAAACTCCGGCGACTACCCTACAATGAGCAGTTCTCC. It encodes CAWKLRRLPYNEQFS. V is TRBV30 and J is TRBJ2-1; a possible D gene is TRBD2 (5 bases). Per germline, CDR1 GTSNPN and CDR2 SVGIG (reference sequence). V was pared by 4 bases and J by 2 bases, with 15 bases between. This CDR3 comprises 15 residues.

The rearrangement links TRBV20-1 to TRBJ2-7; TRBD2 agrees at 7 bases. Germline V gene data show CDR1 as DFQATT and CDR2 as SNEGSKA (reference sequence). CDR3 length equals 13 residues. Losses at the gene ends were 6 bases for V and 4 bases for J; bases not matched to a gene: 9. Here the CDR3 DNA reads TGCAGTGCGGCAACGGGAGGATGGTACGAGCAGTACTTC. The encoded protein is CSAATGGWYEQYF.

This clonotype was observed at least ten times. The chain employs TRBV28 and TRBJ2-1; no clear D. Trimming left V 3 bases short and J 1 base short, with 16 bases between. The CDR3 contains 17 residues. Germline CDR1 and CDR2: MDHEN and SYDVKM. CDR3 sequence: CASSLGMVAPSYNEQFF. CDR3 DNA: TGTGCCAGCAGTTTGGGGATGGTAGCTCCGTCCTACAATGAGCAGTTCTTC.

This clonotype was picked up a small number of times. The chain couples TRBV5-1 to TRBJ1-1; possible D gene TRBD1, 5 bases. Germline lookup yields CDR1 SGHRS and CDR2 YFSETQ. The CDR3 is 14 residues long. The V and J ends lost 0 bases and 5 bases respectively, with 11 bases between them. In DNA form, the CDR3 reads TGCGCCAGCAGCTTGGCCACCGGGGCGACTGAAGCTTTCTTT. Its protein product is CASSLATGATEAFF.

This clonotype has just one count. At one end the junction does not follow the germline gene, possibly because of a read error. DNA for the CDR3: TGTGCCACCAGCGGAGATCCCCATAACCAAAATTCACCCCTCCACTTT. This encodes CATSGDPHNQNSPLHF. The chain carries TRBV15 and TRBJ1-6; D is unresolved. CDR3 size: 16 residues. The germline V gene has CDR1 LNHNV and CDR2 YYDKDF (reference sequence).

This clonotype was seen many times. J is TRBJ2-3 and V is TRBV6-2 or TRBV6-3; D tentatively reads TRBD1 or TRBD2 (6 bases each). Between the trimmed V and J ends, which lost 6 bases and 1 base, there was a span of 23 bases. The CDR3 extends over 18 amino acids. The germline V gene has CDR1 MNHEY and CDR2 SVGEGT. The CDR3 DNA reads as TGTGCCAGCAGACCGGCTCGTGGAGGGGGAAGACGCACAGATACGCAGTATTTT. Its translation: CASRPARGGGRRTDTQYF.

CDR3 loop: CASSLVIRGGGDMQYF. In nucleotides, the CDR3 is TGTGCCAGCAGTTTAGTTATCAGGGGGGGTGGAGATATGCAATATTTT. The chain has TRBV12-3 or TRBV12-4 and TRBJ2-3; the D gene could be TRBD1 or TRBD2 (7 bases each). The CDR3 is made up of 16 amino acids. The V end was cut by 1 base, the J end by 15 bases, with 26 bases between.

The sample holds one count of this clonotype. The CDR3 DNA reads as TGCAGCGGGGGACGGATCAATGAGCAGTTCTTC. Its translation is CSGGRINEQFF. This chain uses TRBV29-1 with TRBJ2-1, with D perhaps TRBD1 or TRBD2 (5 bases each). V lost 7 bases, J lost 6 bases, and 10 bases lay in between. Germline CDR1 SQVTM, CDR2 ANQGSEA. The CDR3 extends over 11 amino acids.

This clonotype was seen a handful of times. This could be a read error, since a much larger clone is one nucleotide away. The J gene is TRBJ2-5, the V gene TRBV12-3 or TRBV12-4; 10 nucleotides agree with TRBD2. CDR3 length: 16 residues. Unmatched junction bases numbered 17, after V lost 5 bases and J lost 11 bases. The CDR3: CASSLQAGGYYNEQYF. The CDR3 DNA follows: TGTGCCAGCAGTCTCCAAGCGGGGGGGTACTACAATGAGCAGTACTTC.

Ten or more counts support this clonotype. The gene calls are TRBV12-3 or TRBV12-4 and TRBJ2-1, with D perhaps matching TRBD1 or TRBD2 (5 bases each). V was trimmed by 5 bases and J by 0 bases, leaving 11 bases between them. This CDR3 spans 15 amino acids. CDR3 sequence (DNA): TGTGCCAGCAGTATCCGGGGACCCTCCTACAATGAGCAGTTCTTC. It encodes CASSIRGPSYNEQFF.

This clonotype turned up a few times. As DNA, the CDR3 is TGCAGCGTTGTAAGGGGTCCCGAGGGAGCTTTCTTT. Protein: CSVVRGPEGAFF. The chain is built from TRBV29-1 and TRBJ1-1, with D possibly matching TRBD1 (5 bases). The V end was cut by 4 bases, the J end by 10 bases, with 16 bases between. CDR3 length: 12 amino acids. Germline V gene lookup returns CDR1 SQVTM and CDR2 ANQGSEA.

This clonotype was counted a few times. V and J are TRBV20-1 and TRBJ1-5; D might be TRBD1 (5 bases). There are 14 residues in the CDR3. Germline-derived CDR1 and CDR2 are DFQATT and SNEGSKA (reference sequence). Trimming took off 0 bases at V and 6 bases at J, with 12 bases between the two ends. As DNA, the CDR3 is TGCAGTGCTAGAGATTCGGAAGGGACTCAGCCCCAGCATTTT. Protein: CSARDSEGTQPQHF.

This clonotype was seen repeatedly, ten times or more. The gene calls are TRBV7-9 and TRBJ1-1; TRBD1 matches 8 bases. The ends lost 5 bases at V and 8 bases at J; junction bases unmatched: 4. CDR3 length: 12 residues. Germline values: CDR1 SEHNR, CDR2 FQNEAQ (reference sequence). CDR3 sequence reads: CASSLGTGEAFF. The CDR3, as DNA: TGTGCCAGCAGCCTCGGGACAGGCGAAGCTTTCTTT. The complete variable domain, with remaining parts taken from reference TRBV7-9 and TRBJ1-1, reads DTGVSQNPRHKITKRGQNVTFRCDPISEHNRLYWYRQTLGQGPEFLTYFQNEAQLEKSRLLSDRFSAERPKGSFSTLEIQRTEQGDSAMYLCASSLGTGEAFFGQGTRLTVV.

This clonotype occurred many times. The chain employs TRBV7-6 and TRBJ1-4; perhaps TRBD1 as D (6 bases). The germline V gene encodes CDR1 SGHVS and CDR2 FNYEAQ. V was shortened by 4 bases and J by 4 bases, with 13 bases between the two germline ends. The CDR3 runs 15 residues. Here the CDR3 reads CASSSTGLYNEKLFF. CDR3 nucleotide sequence: TGTGCCAGCAGCTCGACAGGACTCTATAATGAAAAACTGTTTTTT.

Concerning this clonotype itself: A clone one base away is much larger, so this may be a read error. The chain is built from TRBV9 and TRBJ2-5, with 8 bases aligning to TRBD1. Germline V gene data show CDR1 as SGDLS and CDR2 as YYNGEE. Unmatched junction bases numbered 12, after V lost 0 bases and J lost 11 bases. This CDR3 spans 15 amino acids. The CDR3 loop reads CASSVGPGGGNEQYF. Here the CDR3 DNA reads TGTGCCAGCAGCGTAGGGCCAGGGGGCGGAAATGAGCAGTACTTC.

This clonotype appeared many times. CDR3 in amino acids: CASSQEAAYNEQFF. The CDR3 coding sequence is TGCGCCAGCAGCCAAGAGGCAGCCTACAATGAGCAGTTCTTC. The chain recombines TRBV4-3 with TRBJ2-1; D not resolved. V shed 0 bases and J shed 2 bases, with 5 bases lying between them. CDR1 and CDR2 (germline): LGHNA, YSLEER. The CDR3 has 14 amino acids.

The table lists this clonotype with many counts. This sequence joins TRBV9 and TRBJ2-3; TRBD2 matches at 7 bases. V trimming: 2 bases; J trimming: 6 bases; junction bases outside the gene matches: 6. CDR1 and CDR2 (germline): SGDLS, YYNGEE. This CDR3 has 14 amino acids. The CDR3 DNA sequence: TGTGCCAGCAGCGTTCAACTGGGAGGGGATACGCAGTATTTT. Its translation: CASSVQLGGDTQYF.

This chain links TRBV27 with TRBJ1-5; D gene ambiguous. Trimming removed 5 bases at V and 7 bases at J, with 12 bases between. The V gene's germline CDR1 is MNHEY and CDR2 SMNVEV (reference sequence). This CDR3 is 13 amino acids long. CDR3 nucleotides: TGTGCCAGCAGTCAGTCGAGGGAACAGCCCCAGCATTTT. Translation gives CASSQSREQPQHF.